The source of this T cell receptor beta chain is a study of T cell responses to AZD1222 COVID-19 vaccine. In germline, CDR1 is LGHNT, CDR2 FRNRAP. CDR3 size: 16 residues. V shed 2 bases and J 0 bases; nucleotides not matched to a gene: 7. Produced via immunoSEQ multiplex PCR; TCRdb's table is partial and in-frame only. Found here are approximately 80,000 clones, 80% to 90% of them singletons; the top ten hold roughly 32%. Source: peripheral blood, taken on day 0 of AZD1222 vaccination. The receptor was isolated from an adult in good health. This rearrangement joins TRBV12-5 to TRBJ2-7; 7 bases line up with TRBD1. CDR3 sequence: CASGLWQGVISYEQYF. The CDR3, as DNA: TGTGCTAGTGGTTTGTGGCAGGGGGTGATCTCCTACGAGCAGTACTTC.